The count of the clone carrying this T cell receptor beta chain is one. This sample is drawn from a study of blood T cell repertoires in COVID-19. The overall study: Italy, Spain and the United States were the sources of the convalescent and acute COVID-19 samples.

Deletions cut 3 bases from V and 4 bases from J, with 15 bases between. CDR3 length: 14 amino acids. Per germline, CDR1 SQVTM and CDR2 ANQGSEA. The method was immunoSEQ multiplex PCR; TCRdb's version includes in-frame clones alone and lacks a portion of them. The data hold 170,000 or so clones, with about 90% observed a single time. Everyone who took part was roughly 18 to 89 years old, and they came from about 25 US areas. The sample consisted of PBMCs or T cells enriched from blood (not recorded which). The J gene is TRBJ2-5, the V gene TRBV29-1; TRBD1 might be the D (6 bases). This TCR came from a woman between 50 and 59 years old who had recovered from COVID-19. CDR3 bases: TGCAGCGTTGAGGAGAGACAGGTCCTAGAGACCCAGTACTTC. Its translation: CSVEERQVLETQYF.